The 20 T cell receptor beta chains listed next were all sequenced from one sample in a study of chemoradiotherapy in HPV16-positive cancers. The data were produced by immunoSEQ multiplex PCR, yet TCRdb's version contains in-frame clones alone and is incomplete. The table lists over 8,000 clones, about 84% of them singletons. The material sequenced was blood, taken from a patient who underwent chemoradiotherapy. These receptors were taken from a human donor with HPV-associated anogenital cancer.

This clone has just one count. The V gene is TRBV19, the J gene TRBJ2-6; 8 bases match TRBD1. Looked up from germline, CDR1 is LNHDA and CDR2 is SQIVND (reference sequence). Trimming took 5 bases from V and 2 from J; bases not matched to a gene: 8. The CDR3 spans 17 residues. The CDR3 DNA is TGTGCCAGTAGTCCGCGGCAGGGGGCTGCTGGGGCCAACGTCCTGACTTTC. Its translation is CASSPRQGAAGANVLTF.

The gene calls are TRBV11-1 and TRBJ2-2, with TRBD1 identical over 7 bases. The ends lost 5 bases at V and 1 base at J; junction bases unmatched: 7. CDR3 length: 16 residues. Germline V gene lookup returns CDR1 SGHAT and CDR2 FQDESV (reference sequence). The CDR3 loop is CASSGTGTVNTGELFF. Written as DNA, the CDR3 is TGTGCCAGCAGCGGAACCGGGACAGTGAACACCGGGGAGCTGTTTTTT.

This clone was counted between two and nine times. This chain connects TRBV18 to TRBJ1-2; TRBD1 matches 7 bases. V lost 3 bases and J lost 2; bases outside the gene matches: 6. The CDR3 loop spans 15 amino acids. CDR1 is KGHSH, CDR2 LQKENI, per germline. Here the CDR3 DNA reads TGTGCCAGCTCACCGACCCAACAGGGGAACTATGGCTACACCTTC. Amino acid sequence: CASSPTQQGNYGYTF.

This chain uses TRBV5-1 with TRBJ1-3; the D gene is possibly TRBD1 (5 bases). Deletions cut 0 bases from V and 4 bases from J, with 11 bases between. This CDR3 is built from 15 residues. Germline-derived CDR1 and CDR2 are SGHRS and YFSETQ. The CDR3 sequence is CASSLGRGGGNTIYF. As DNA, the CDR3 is TGCGCCAGCAGCTTGGGAAGGGGAGGAGGAAACACCATATATTTT.

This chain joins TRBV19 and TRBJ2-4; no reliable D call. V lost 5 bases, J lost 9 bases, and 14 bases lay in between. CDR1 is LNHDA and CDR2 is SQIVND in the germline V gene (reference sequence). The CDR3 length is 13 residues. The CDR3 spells CASSPVGVSIQYF. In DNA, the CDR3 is TGTGCCAGTAGTCCAGTTGGGGTGAGCATTCAGTACTTC. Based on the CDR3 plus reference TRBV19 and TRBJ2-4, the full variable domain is DGGITQSPKYLFRKEGQNVTLSCEQNLNHDAMYWYRQDPGQGLRLIYYSQIVNDFQKGDIAEGYSVSREKKESFPLTVTSAQKNPTAFYLCASSPVGVSIQYFGAGTRLSVL.

The CDR3 bases are TGTGCCTGGACCGAGGGGTCGAACACTGAAGCTTTCTTT. Protein: CAWTEGSNTEAFF. The chain uses TRBV30 and TRBJ1-1, with TRBD1 as a possible D gene (5 bases). In germline, CDR1 is GTSNPN, CDR2 SVGIG (reference sequence). Trimming cost V 4 bases and J 1 base, with 10 bases left between them. This CDR3 region has 13 residues.

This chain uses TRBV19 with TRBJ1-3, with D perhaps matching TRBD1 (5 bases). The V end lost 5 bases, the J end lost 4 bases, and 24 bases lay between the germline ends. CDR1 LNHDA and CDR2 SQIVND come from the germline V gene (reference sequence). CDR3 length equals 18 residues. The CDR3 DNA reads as TGTGCCAGTAGTCTGTTTGGGGCCAGCTCCGTTCCGGGAAACACCATATATTTT. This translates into CASSLFGASSVPGNTIYF. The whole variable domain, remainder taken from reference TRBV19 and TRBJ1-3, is DGGITQSPKYLFRKEGQNVTLSCEQNLNHDAMYWYRQDPGQGLRLIYYSQIVNDFQKGDIAEGYSVSREKKESFPLTVTSAQKNPTAFYLCASSLFGASSVPGNTIYFGEGSWLTVV.

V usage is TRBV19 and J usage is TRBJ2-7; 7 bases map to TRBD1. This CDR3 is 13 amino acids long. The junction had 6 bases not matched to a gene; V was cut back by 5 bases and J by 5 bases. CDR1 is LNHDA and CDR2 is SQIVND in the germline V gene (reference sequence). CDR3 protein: CASSLRTGDEQYF. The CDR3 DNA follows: TGTGCCAGTAGTTTACGGACAGGAGACGAGCAGTACTTC.

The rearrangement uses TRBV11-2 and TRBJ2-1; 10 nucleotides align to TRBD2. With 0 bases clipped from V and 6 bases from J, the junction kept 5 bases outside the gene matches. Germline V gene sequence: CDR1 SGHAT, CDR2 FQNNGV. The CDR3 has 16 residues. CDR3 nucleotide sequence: TGTGCCAGCAGCTTAGATCGAGCGGGGGGGGTCAATGAGCAGTTCTTC. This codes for CASSLDRAGGVNEQFF.

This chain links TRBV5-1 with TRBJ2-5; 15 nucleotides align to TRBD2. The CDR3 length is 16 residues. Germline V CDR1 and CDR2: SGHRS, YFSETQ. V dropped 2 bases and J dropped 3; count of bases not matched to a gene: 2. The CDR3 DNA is TGCGCCAGCAGCTTCCGGACTAGCGGGGGGGAAGAGACCCAGTACTTC. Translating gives CASSFRTSGGEETQYF.

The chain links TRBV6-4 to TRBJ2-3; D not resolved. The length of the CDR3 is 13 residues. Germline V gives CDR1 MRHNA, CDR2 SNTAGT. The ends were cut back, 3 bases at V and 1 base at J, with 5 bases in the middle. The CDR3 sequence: CASSEQRTDTQYF. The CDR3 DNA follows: TGTGCCAGCAGTGAACAACGCACAGATACGCAGTATTTT.

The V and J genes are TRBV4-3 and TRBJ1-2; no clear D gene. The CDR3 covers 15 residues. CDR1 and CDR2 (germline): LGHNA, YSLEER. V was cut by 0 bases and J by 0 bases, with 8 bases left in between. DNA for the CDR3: TGCGCCAGCAGCCAAGATGGGGTATCTAACTATGGCTACACCTTC. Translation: CASSQDGVSNYGYTF.

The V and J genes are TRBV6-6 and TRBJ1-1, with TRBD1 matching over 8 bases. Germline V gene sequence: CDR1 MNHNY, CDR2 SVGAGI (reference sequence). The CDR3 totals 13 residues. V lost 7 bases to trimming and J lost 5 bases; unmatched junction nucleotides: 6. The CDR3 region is CASTDTGGTEAFF. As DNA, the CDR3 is TGTGCCAGCACCGATACAGGGGGTACTGAAGCTTTCTTT.

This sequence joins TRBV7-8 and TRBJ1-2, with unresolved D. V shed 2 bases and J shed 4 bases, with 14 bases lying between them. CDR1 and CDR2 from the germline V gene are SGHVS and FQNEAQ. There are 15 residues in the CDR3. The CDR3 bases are TGTGCCAGCAGCTTATCCCCCCAGATTCCCTATGGCTACACCTTC. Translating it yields CASSLSPQIPYGYTF.

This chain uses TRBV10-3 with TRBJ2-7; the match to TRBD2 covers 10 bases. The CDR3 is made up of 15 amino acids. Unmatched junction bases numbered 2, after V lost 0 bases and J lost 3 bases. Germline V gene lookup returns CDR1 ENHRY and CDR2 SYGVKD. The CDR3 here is CAISESVAGGYEQYF. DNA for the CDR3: TGTGCCATCAGTGAGTCGGTAGCGGGGGGCTACGAGCAGTACTTC.

In nucleotides, the CDR3 is TGTGCCAGCAGCAAAGACGGCGTCAGCAATCAGCCCCAGCATTTT. Protein sequence: CASSKDGVSNQPQHF. The chain joins TRBV11-2 to TRBJ1-5, with unresolved D. The V gene lost 5 bases and the J gene lost 1 base, with 12 bases spanning the gap. This CDR3 is built from 15 residues. Looked up from germline, CDR1 is SGHAT and CDR2 is FQNNGV.

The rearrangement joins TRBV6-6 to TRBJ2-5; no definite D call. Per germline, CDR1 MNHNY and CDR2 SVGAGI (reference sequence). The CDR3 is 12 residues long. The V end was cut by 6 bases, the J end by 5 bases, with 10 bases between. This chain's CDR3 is CASSHPVETQYF. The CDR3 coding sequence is TGTGCCAGCAGCCATCCCGTTGAGACCCAGTACTTC.

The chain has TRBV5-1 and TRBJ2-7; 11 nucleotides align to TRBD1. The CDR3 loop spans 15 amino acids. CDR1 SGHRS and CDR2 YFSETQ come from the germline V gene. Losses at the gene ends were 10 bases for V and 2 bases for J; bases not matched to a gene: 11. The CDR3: CAPARGGQGAYEQYF. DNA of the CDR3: TGCGCCCCCGCCCGAGGGGGACAGGGGGCCTACGAGCAGTACTTC.

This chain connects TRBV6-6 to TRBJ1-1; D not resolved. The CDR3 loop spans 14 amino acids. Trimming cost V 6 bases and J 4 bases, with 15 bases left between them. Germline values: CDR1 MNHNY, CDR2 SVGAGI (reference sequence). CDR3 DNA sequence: TGTGCCAGCAGGAACACGCTAACCGGCACTGAAGCTTTCTTT. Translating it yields CASRNTLTGTEAFF.

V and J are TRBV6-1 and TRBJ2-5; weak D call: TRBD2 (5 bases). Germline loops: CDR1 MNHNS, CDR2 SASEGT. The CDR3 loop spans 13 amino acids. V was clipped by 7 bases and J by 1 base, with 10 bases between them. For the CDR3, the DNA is TGTGCCAGCACCCTCCGGGGCCAAGAGACCCAGTACTTC. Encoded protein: CASTLRGQETQYF.